Sequencing of this T cell receptor beta chain was carried out in a study of blood T cell repertoires in COVID-19. The overall study: Sample material is recorded as cDNA or gDNA derived from T cells, B-cell-depleted T cells, or PBMCs.

Germline V lookup: CDR1 LNHDA, CDR2 SQIVND (reference sequence). V was cut by 7 bases and J by 6 bases, with 12 bases left in between. CDR3 length: 12 residues. The study recruited people aged roughly 18 to 100 years across roughly 23 US areas. Cohort allocation depended upon clinical history that participants reported. Those designated as exposed participants met a COVID-19 case within 2 weeks before study entry. Clones were read by immunoSEQ multiplex PCR, and TCRdb kept only the in-frame ones, dropping some. Of 350,000 to 450,000 clones listed, approximately 90% are singletons. Input material: PBMCs or T cells enriched from blood (not recorded which). The sequence was collected from a woman aged 35 to 49 who had been exposed to COVID-19. The chain couples TRBV19 to TRBJ1-1; TRBD1 is a possible D gene (6 bases). CDR3 residues: CASKGVEAEAFF. DNA of the CDR3: TGTGCCAGTAAGGGGGTTGAGGCTGAAGCTTTCTTT.